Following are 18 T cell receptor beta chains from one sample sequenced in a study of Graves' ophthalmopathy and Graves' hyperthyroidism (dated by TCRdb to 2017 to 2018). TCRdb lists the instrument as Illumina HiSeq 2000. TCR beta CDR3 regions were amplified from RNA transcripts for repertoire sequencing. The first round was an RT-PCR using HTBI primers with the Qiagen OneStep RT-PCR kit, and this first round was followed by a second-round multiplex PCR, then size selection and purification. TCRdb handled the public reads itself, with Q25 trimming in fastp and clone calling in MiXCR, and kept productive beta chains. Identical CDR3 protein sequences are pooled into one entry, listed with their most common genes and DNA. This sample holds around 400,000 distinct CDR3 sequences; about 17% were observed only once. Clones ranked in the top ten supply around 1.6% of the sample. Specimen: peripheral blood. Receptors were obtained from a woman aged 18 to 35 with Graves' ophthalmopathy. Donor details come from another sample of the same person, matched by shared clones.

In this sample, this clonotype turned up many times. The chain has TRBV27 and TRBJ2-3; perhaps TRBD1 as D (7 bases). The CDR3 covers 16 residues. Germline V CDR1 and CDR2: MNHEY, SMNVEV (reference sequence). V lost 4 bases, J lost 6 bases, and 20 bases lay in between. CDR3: CASSSHGQVAGDTQYF. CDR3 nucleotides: TGTGCCAGCAGTTCTCACGGACAGGTTGCGGGGGATACGCAGTATTTT.

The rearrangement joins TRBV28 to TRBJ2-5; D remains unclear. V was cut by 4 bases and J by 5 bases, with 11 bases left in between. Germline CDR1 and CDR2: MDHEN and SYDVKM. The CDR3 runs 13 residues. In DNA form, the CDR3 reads TGTGCCAGCAGTTCTCCTGGAATGGAGACCCAGTACTTC. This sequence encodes CASSSPGMETQYF.

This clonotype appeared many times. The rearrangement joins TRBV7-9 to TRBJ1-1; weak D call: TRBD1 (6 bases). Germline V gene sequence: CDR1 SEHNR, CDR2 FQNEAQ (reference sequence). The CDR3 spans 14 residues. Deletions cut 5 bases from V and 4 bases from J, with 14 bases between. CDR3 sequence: CASSRDRLSTEAFF. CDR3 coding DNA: TGTGCCAGCAGCCGCGACAGGCTTAGCACTGAAGCTTTCTTT.

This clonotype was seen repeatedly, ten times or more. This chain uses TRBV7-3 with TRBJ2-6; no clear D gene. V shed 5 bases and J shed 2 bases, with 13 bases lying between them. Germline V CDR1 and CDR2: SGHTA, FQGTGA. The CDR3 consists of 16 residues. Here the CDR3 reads CASSPLWAPGANVLTF. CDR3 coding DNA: TGTGCCAGCAGCCCTCTTTGGGCCCCTGGGGCCAACGTCCTGACTTTC.

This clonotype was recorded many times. The CDR3 DNA reads as TGTGCCAGCAGTGCAGACAGGGGGCCAGGAAACATTCAGTACTTC. It yields the protein CASSADRGPGNIQYF. The genes are TRBV6-1 and TRBJ2-4, with 10 bases lining up with TRBD1. The CDR3 has 15 residues. The germline V gene has CDR1 MNHNS and CDR2 SASEGT. V trimming: 4 bases; J trimming: 6 bases; junction bases outside the gene matches: 6.

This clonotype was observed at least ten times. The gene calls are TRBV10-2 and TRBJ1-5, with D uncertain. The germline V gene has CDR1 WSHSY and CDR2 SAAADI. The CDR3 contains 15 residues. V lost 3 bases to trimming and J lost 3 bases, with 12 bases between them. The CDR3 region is CASSDIGEANQPQHF. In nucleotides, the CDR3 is TGCGCCAGCAGTGATATCGGGGAAGCCAATCAGCCCCAGCATTTT.

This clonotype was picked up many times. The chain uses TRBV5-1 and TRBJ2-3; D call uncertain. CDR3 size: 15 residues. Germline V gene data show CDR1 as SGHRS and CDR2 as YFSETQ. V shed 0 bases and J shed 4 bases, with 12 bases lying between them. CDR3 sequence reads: CASSLESPRADTQYF. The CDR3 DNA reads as TGCGCCAGCAGCTTGGAATCTCCCCGTGCAGATACGCAGTATTTT.

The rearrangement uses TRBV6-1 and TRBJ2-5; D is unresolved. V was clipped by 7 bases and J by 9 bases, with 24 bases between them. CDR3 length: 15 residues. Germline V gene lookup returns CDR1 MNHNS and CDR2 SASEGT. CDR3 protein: CASIGKTWKYLAQYF. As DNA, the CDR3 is TGTGCCAGCATCGGAAAAACCTGGAAATACTTGGCCCAGTACTTC.

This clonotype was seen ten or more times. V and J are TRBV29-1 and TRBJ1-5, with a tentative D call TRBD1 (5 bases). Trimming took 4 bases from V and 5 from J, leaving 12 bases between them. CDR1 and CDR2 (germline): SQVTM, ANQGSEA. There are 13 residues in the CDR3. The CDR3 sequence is CSVVDSYDQPQHF. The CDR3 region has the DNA TGCAGCGTTGTTGACAGTTATGATCAGCCCCAGCATTTT.

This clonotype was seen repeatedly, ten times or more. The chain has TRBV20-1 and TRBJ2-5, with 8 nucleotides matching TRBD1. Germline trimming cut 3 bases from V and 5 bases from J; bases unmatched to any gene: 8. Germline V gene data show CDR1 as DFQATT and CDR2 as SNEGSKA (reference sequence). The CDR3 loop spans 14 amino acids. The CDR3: CSARDRVEWETQYF. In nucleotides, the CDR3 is TGCAGTGCTAGGGACAGGGTAGAGTGGGAGACCCAGTACTTC.

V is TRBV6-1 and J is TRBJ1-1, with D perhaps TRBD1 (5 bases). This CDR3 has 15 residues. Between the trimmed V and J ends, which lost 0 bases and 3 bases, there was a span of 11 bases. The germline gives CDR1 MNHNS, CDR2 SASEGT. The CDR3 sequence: CASSEAGGGYTEAFF. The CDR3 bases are TGTGCCAGCAGTGAAGCTGGGGGGGGATACACTGAAGCTTTCTTT.

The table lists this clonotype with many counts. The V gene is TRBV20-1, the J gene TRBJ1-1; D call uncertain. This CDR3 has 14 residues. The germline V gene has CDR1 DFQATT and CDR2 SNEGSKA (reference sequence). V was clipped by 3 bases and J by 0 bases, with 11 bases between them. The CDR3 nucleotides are TGCAGTGCTAGCGCGGTCGGAATGAACACTGAAGCTTTCTTT. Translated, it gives CSASAVGMNTEAFF.

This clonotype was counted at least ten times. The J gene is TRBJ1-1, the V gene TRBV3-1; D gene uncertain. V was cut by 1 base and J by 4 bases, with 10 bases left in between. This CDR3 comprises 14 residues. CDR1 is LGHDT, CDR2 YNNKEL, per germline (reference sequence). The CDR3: CASSQGVQITEAFF. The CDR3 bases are TGTGCCAGCAGCCAAGGGGTACAAATCACTGAAGCTTTCTTT.

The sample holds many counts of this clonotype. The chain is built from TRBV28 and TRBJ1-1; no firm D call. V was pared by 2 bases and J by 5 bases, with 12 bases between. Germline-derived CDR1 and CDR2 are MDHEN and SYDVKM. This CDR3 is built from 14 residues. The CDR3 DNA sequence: TGTGCCAGCAGTTTAGGAGGGTGGGAAACTGAAGCTTTCTTT. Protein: CASSLGGWETEAFF.

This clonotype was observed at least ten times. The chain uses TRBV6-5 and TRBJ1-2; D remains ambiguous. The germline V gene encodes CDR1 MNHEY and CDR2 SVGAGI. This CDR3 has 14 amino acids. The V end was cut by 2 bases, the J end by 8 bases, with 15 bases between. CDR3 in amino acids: CASSYAPIGYGYTF. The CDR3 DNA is TGTGCCAGCAGTTACGCGCCTATTGGGTACGGCTACACCTTC.

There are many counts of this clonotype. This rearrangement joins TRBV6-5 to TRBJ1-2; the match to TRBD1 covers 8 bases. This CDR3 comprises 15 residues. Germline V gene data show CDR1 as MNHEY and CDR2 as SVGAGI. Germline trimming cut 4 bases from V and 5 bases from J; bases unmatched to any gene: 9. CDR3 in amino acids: CASSLSPGQVYGYTF. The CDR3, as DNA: TGTGCCAGCAGTTTGTCTCCGGGACAGGTTTATGGCTACACCTTC.

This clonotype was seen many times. For the CDR3, the DNA is TGCAGCGTTGAGGTGCGGGGGGCTGGCACTGAAGCTTTCTTT. As protein: CSVEVRGAGTEAFF. The chain joins TRBV29-1 to TRBJ1-1; tentatively, D is TRBD1 (6 bases). CDR1 is SQVTM and CDR2 is ANQGSEA in the germline V gene. This CDR3 is built from 14 residues. Trimming left V 3 bases short and J 4 bases short, with 15 bases between.

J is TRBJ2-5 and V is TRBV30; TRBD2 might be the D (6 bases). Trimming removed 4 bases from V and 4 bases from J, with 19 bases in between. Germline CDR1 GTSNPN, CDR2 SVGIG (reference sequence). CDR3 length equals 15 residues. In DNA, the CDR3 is TGTGCCTGGAATGAGGGTGCGGGGAGTGGAGAGACCCAGTACTTC. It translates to CAWNEGAGSGETQYF.